The next 3 T cell receptor beta chains were all read from a single sample in a study of T cell clones after liver transplantation (dated by TCRdb to between 2018 and 2021). Library preparation employed the immunoSEQ multiplex PCR assay. In TCRdb, the immuneACCESS table is reduced to in-frame sequences with V and J assigned. These tables do not hold every clone; where another copy was compared, an unresolved V gene accounts for under half, and the others remain unexplained. The sample table shows about 33,000 clones, and about 93% are seen once. The ten top clones hold roughly a quarter of the sample. The sequenced sample was CD8+ T cells from blood, obtained 12 months after liver transplant. The source of these receptors is a human patient who received a liver transplant. Following transplantation, T cells from the graft donor may be among those present.

This rearrangement joins TRBV7-8 to TRBJ2-1; D is possibly TRBD1 (6 bases). Trimming removed 3 bases at V and 10 bases at J, with 13 bases between. The CDR3 is 13 amino acids. Germline V gene sequence: CDR1 SGHVS, CDR2 FQNEAQ. CDR3 loop: CASSLRQAREQFF. CDR3 nucleotides: TGTGCCAGCAGCTTGCGACAGGCTAGGGAGCAGTTCTTC.

The genes are TRBV19 and TRBJ2-5; a weak D match, TRBD1 (5 bases). The germline gives CDR1 LNHDA, CDR2 SQIVND (reference sequence). CDR3 length: 15 amino acids. The germline V and J ends were trimmed by 4 bases and 2 bases, with 14 bases remaining between them. This CDR3 reads CASSNPRQTQETQYF. DNA for the CDR3: TGTGCCAGTAGTAACCCCCGACAGACTCAAGAGACCCAGTACTTC.

This clone was picked up one time. The chain has TRBV11-2 and TRBJ2-7; D is possibly TRBD1 or TRBD2 (5 bases each). Germline-derived CDR1 and CDR2 are SGHAT and FQNNGV. The V gene lost 0 bases and the J gene lost 0 bases, with 18 bases spanning the gap. There are 18 residues in the CDR3. CDR3 in DNA: TGTGCCAGCAGCTTAGATCCCCCCGGGGCGGACCTCTCCTACGAGCAGTACTTC. It encodes CASSLDPPGADLSYEQYF.